These 6 T cell receptor beta chains came from one sample sequenced in a study of post-analysis software for immune sequencing data. Study-wide points: In patients, about 5 TRBV segments were more frequent than in controls, with TRBV5-6, TRBV5-1 and TRBV20-1 among them.

Their specific antigens are unknown. The authors incorporated unique molecular identifiers into the TCR beta cDNA libraries. TCRdb analysed the PCR reads with MiXCR anew, one entry per CDR3 protein. The sample records around 500,000 distinct CDR3 sequences, around 34% being singletons. The sequenced material came from blood. These receptors were obtained from a girl aged 2 to 17 with multiple sclerosis.

This clonotype has more than one count but fewer than ten. The CDR3 nucleotides read TGTGCCAGCAACTCAGGGGCTGCTGCCCAGCATTTT. This codes for CASNSGAAAQHF. The chain links TRBV12-3 or TRBV12-4 to TRBJ1-5, with D tentatively TRBD1 (6 bases). Trimming left V 7 bases short and J 11 bases short, with 15 bases between. This CDR3 comprises 12 residues.

This clonotype was counted between two and nine times. This chain joins TRBV3-1 and TRBJ1-2; D is undetermined. The CDR3 loop spans 12 amino acids. The V end lost 3 bases, the J end lost 6 bases, and 8 bases lay between the germline ends. CDR1 LGHDT and CDR2 YNNKEL come from the germline V gene (reference sequence). The CDR3 protein is CASSQGFHGYTF. The CDR3 DNA reads as TGTGCCAGCAGCCAGGGGTTCCATGGCTACACCTTC.

This clonotype was detected a few times. The junction differs from germline at one of its ends, possibly a read error. This chain uses TRBV4-1 with TRBJ1-2; D is ambiguous. This CDR3 has 13 amino acids. The germline V gene has CDR1 MGHRA and CDR2 YSYEKL. CDR3 residues: CASSQDRIYGHTF. The CDR3 DNA is TGCGCCAGCAGCCAAGATCGGATCTATGGCCACACCTTC.

The chain employs TRBV12-3 or TRBV12-4 and TRBJ2-1; D possibly corresponds to TRBD2 (5 bases). This CDR3 region has 15 residues. V shed 7 bases and J shed 10 bases, with 23 bases lying between them. CDR3 in DNA: TGTGCCAGCACTTACCACGGGGTGGCGGCGAACGAGCAGTTCTTC. It codes for CASTYHGVAANEQFF.

This clonotype was seen more than once but under ten times. The chain is built from TRBV3-1 and TRBJ1-2; no definite D call. V dropped 1 base and J dropped 4 bases, with 7 bases sitting between them. Germline V gives CDR1 LGHDT, CDR2 YNNKEL (reference sequence). The CDR3 loop spans 13 amino acids. DNA of the CDR3: TGTGCCAGCAGCCAAGGGGCAGGCTATGGCTACACCTTC. Translating gives CASSQGAGYGYTF.

To note about this clonotype: The conserved phenylalanine or tryptophan normally closing the CDR3 is absent here, so this likely arose from a read error. It is unclear where the CDR3 begins or ends on the DNA, so no DNA is shown, and the CDR3 is as TCRdb lists it. This chain links TRBV29-1 with TRBJ2-1; the table's D call, TRBD1, was not checked against the DNA. Counting both end residues, the CDR3 totals 19 amino acids. The germline gives CDR1 SQVTM, CDR2 ANQGSEA. CDR3: CSVSPVGRVVNPYGHTFGS.